A single T cell receptor (beta chain) is shown here with its context. Libraries were prepared by immunoSEQ multiplex PCR; TCRdb keeps only in-frame clonotypes and omits some of them. Of some 140,000 clones in the sample, about 85% were seen once. This record comes from a study of control samples from healthy donors and cancer patients. With V trimmed by 8 bases and J by 4 bases, 6 bases remained unmatched. The CDR3 spans 13 residues. Germline V gene data show CDR1 as MDHEN and CDR2 as SYDVKM. V and J are TRBV28 and TRBJ1-2; 8 positions agree with TRBD1. This receptor was identified in a woman aged 25 to 39 in good health. The source material was blood. CDR3 sequence reads: CASYRTGSYGYTF. CDR3 sequence (DNA): TGTGCCAGCTATCGGACAGGGAGCTATGGCTACACCTTC.